Given below is one T cell receptor (beta chain) in context. This record belongs to a study of cytomegalovirus exposure and HLA in healthy donors. Germline loops: CDR1 LNHNV, CDR2 YYDKDF (reference sequence). The CDR3 consists of 15 residues. V lost 5 bases to trimming and J lost 2 bases, with 13 bases between them. The PCR made use of 60 Vbeta and 13 Jbeta primers. The method was immunoSEQ multiplex PCR; TCRdb's version includes in-frame clones alone and lacks a portion of them. The data contain 100,000 or so clones, about four fifths of them singletons. The chain has TRBV15 and TRBJ1-5; D possibly corresponds to TRBD1 (5 bases). The receptor was derived from a female donor in good health and CMV-seropositive. Sequencing was done on a sample of PBMCs. DNA of the CDR3: TGTGCCACCAGCGGAAACCCGGGGGGCAATCAGCCCCAGCATTTT. The encoded protein is CATSGNPGGNQPQHF.